The next 26 T cell receptor beta chains were all read from a single sample in a study of Ad26.COV2.S vaccination and SARS-CoV-2 variants. Indicated treatment: about 20 received Ad26.COV2.S at low or high dose, single or two shots; 5 received placebo; per-sample allocation not given. The study sampled participants on day 63 after the first vaccine or placebo injection. This table comes from immunoSEQ multiplex PCR, and its TCRdb copy is limited to in-frame clones, with some not included. The sample shows about 280,000 clones, more than 75% of them seen only once. The material was peripheral blood, obtained in a trial of Ad26.COV2.S vaccine versus placebo. Receptors were obtained from a person between 18 and 65 years old who received the Ad26.COV2.S COVID-19 vaccine or a placebo.

The chain recombines TRBV28 with TRBJ1-4, with D possibly TRBD1 on 6 matching bases. Trimming stripped 5 bases from V and 6 bases from J, with 7 bases between. This CDR3 is 12 amino acids long. Germline assignment: CDR1 MDHEN and CDR2 SYDVKM. The CDR3 here is CASSTGHEKLFF. The CDR3 nucleotides are TGTGCCAGCAGTACAGGGCATGAAAAACTGTTTTTT.

The CDR3 region has the DNA TGTGCCAGCAGCTTGGGCCCTGGTGGCTACACCTTC. This encodes CASSLGPGGYTF. The V call is TRBV5-6, the J call TRBJ1-2; D is unclear. The CDR3 loop spans 12 amino acids. The V and J ends lost 0 bases and 7 bases respectively, with 7 bases between them. The germline CDR1 and CDR2 sequences are SGHDT and YYEEEE.

The rearrangement joins TRBV12-5 to TRBJ2-3, with TRBD1 as a possible D gene (7 bases). V lost 3 bases and J 3 bases, leaving 13 bases between the germline ends. CDR3 length equals 15 residues. Germline V gene sequence: CDR1 LGHNT, CDR2 FRNRAP. CDR3 amino acids: CASGFGQGGTDTQYF. In nucleotides, the CDR3 is TGTGCTAGTGGTTTTGGCCAGGGGGGAACAGATACGCAGTATTTT.

The chain carries TRBV19 and TRBJ2-3; D ambiguous. Germline CDR1 reads LNHDA; CDR2 reads SQIVND (reference sequence). V was clipped by 7 bases and J by 0 bases, with 11 bases between them. This CDR3 comprises 14 residues. The CDR3 region is CASKEDPSTDTQYF. DNA of the CDR3: TGTGCCAGTAAAGAGGACCCAAGCACAGATACGCAGTATTTT.

The rearrangement links TRBV2 to TRBJ1-2; maybe TRBD1 (5 bases). CDR1 and CDR2 from the germline V gene are SNHLY and FYNNEI. V was pared by 8 bases and J by 1 base, with 11 bases between. The CDR3 totals 13 residues. The CDR3 is CASGGDGNYGYTF. The DNA of the CDR3 is TGTGCCAGCGGGGGGGACGGTAACTATGGCTACACCTTC.

V is TRBV11-2 and J is TRBJ2-2; tentative D call: TRBD1 (6 bases). Between the trimmed V and J ends, which lost 6 bases and 5 bases, there was a span of 13 bases. The CDR3 sequence is 14 residues long. Germline CDR1 is SGHAT and CDR2 is FQNNGV. DNA of the CDR3: TGTGCCAGCAGTTATACCCAGGGGACCGGGGAGCTGTTTTTT. Its protein is CASSYTQGTGELFF.

The genes are TRBV7-9 and TRBJ2-7; 11 nucleotides line up with TRBD2. Looked up from germline, CDR1 is SEHNR and CDR2 is FQNEAQ (reference sequence). The length of the CDR3 is 14 residues. V shed 3 bases and J 3 bases; nucleotides not matched to a gene: 1. The CDR3, as DNA: TGTGCCAGCAGCTTGACTAGCGGGGTCTACGAGCAGTACTTC. It encodes CASSLTSGVYEQYF. Supplemented by reference TRBV7-9 and TRBJ2-7, the full variable domain reads DTGVSQNPRHKITKRGQNVTFRCDPISEHNRLYWYRQTLGQGPEFLTYFQNEAQLEKSRLLSDRFSAERPKGSFSTLEIQRTEQGDSAMYLCASSLTSGVYEQYFGPGTRLTVT.

J is TRBJ2-2 and V is TRBV28; 8 bases fit TRBD1. V was pared by 4 bases and J by 6 bases, with 10 bases of the junction left unmatched. The CDR3 has 16 amino acids. The germline V gene encodes CDR1 MDHEN and CDR2 SYDVKM. The chain's CDR3 is CASSSGTGPLAGELFF. CDR3 nucleotide sequence: TGTGCCAGCAGTTCAGGGACAGGTCCATTAGCCGGGGAGCTGTTTTTT.

The chain employs TRBV30 and TRBJ1-5; a possible D gene is TRBD1 (5 bases). Germline CDR1 GTSNPN, CDR2 SVGIG (reference sequence). V dropped 0 bases and J dropped 11 bases, with 20 bases sitting between them. CDR3 length equals 15 residues. CDR3 bases: TGTGCCTGGAGTGTACCCGGCAGTCAGGGTTCAGCCCAGCATTTT. It translates to CAWSVPGSQGSAQHF.

V gene TRBV19 combines with J gene TRBJ1-5; 8 nucleotides agree with TRBD1. Per the germline V gene, CDR1 is LNHDA and CDR2 is SQIVND (reference sequence). V lost 6 bases to trimming and J lost 0 bases; unmatched junction nucleotides: 16. CDR3 length: 19 amino acids. CDR3 coding DNA: TGTGCCAGTAGCCTACCCCTCACAGGGGGAGCTTATAGCAATCAGCCCCAGCATTTT. Translated: CASSLPLTGGAYSNQPQHF. The variable domain in full, completed from reference TRBV19 and TRBJ1-5, reads DGGITQSPKYLFRKEGQNVTLSCEQNLNHDAMYWYRQDPGQGLRLIYYSQIVNDFQKGDIAEGYSVSREKKESFPLTVTSAQKNPTAFYLCASSLPLTGGAYSNQPQHFGDGTRLSIL.

About this clone: The same CDR3 can be traced to other DNA sequences in this sample. The rearrangement joins TRBV5-1 to TRBJ2-3; 9 positions match TRBD2. Looked up from germline, CDR1 is SGHRS and CDR2 is YFSETQ. The CDR3 loop spans 16 amino acids. V gave up 0 bases and J gave up 1 base; unmatched junction bases: 3. The DNA of the CDR3 is TGCGCCAGCAGCTTGGATAGCGGGGGAGGCACAGATACGCAGTATTTT. Translating it yields CASSLDSGGGTDTQYF.

J is TRBJ2-6 and V is TRBV4-2; D is possibly TRBD2 (6 bases). Trimming left V 0 bases short and J 2 bases short, with 11 bases between. The germline V gene encodes CDR1 LGHNA and CDR2 YNFKEQ. The CDR3 length is 17 residues. Here the CDR3 DNA reads TGTGCCAGCAGCCAAGATTGGCGGGGTACTGGGGCCAACGTCCTGACTTTC. It encodes CASSQDWRGTGANVLTF.

The chain joins TRBV12-5 to TRBJ1-1; D ambiguous. V was clipped by 4 bases and J by 0 bases, with 18 bases between them. Germline loops: CDR1 LGHNT, CDR2 FRNRAP. This CDR3 is built from 17 residues. The CDR3 region has the DNA TGTGCTAGTGGTTCCCCGCCCGGGCGCCCCATGAACACTGAAGCTTTCTTT. This sequence encodes CASGSPPGRPMNTEAFF.

The V gene is TRBV5-4, the J gene TRBJ2-7; no definite D call. Germline V gene data show CDR1 as SGHNT and CDR2 as YYREEE (reference sequence). The CDR3 consists of 12 residues. The V end was cut by 2 bases, the J end by 5 bases, with 8 bases between. CDR3 region: CASSFLSNEQYF. Here the CDR3 DNA reads TGTGCCAGCAGCTTCCTGTCCAACGAGCAGTACTTC.

The rearrangement uses TRBV10-3 and TRBJ1-1; 10 bases match TRBD1. Germline CDR1 is ENHRY and CDR2 is SYGVKD. Trimming took 3 bases from V and 1 from J; bases not matched to a gene: 8. The CDR3 has 17 residues. The CDR3 protein is CAISEFRTGGGNTEAFF. For the CDR3, the DNA is TGTGCCATCAGTGAATTCAGGACAGGGGGAGGGAACACTGAAGCTTTCTTT.

Remarks on this clone: Other DNA sequences in the sample encode the same CDR3. The CDR3 nucleotides are TGCGCCAGCAGCTTACTAGCGGGAGCCTACAATGAGCAGTTCTTC. Residues: CASSLLAGAYNEQFF. The J gene is TRBJ2-1, the V gene TRBV5-1; 11 positions match TRBD2. CDR1 SGHRS and CDR2 YFSETQ come from the germline V gene. This CDR3 contains 15 residues. Trimming at V came to 2 bases and at J to 2 bases, leaving 0 bases not matched to a gene.

J is TRBJ2-3 and V is TRBV7-8; 9 bases line up with TRBD1. From germline, CDR1 is SGHVS and CDR2 FQNEAQ. V lost 4 bases, J lost 4 bases, and 3 bases stayed unmatched. The CDR3 loop spans 14 amino acids. The CDR3: CASSSHRGPDTQYF. Here the CDR3 DNA reads TGTGCCAGCAGCTCACACAGGGGGCCAGATACGCAGTATTTT.

The chain joins TRBV25-1 to TRBJ2-3, with D unclear. This CDR3 is built from 12 residues. Trimming shortened V by 7 bases and J by 5 bases, and 10 bases separated the two germline ends. The germline V gene has CDR1 MGHDK and CDR2 SYGVNS. CDR3 residues: CASKVGGDTQYF. CDR3 sequence (DNA): TGTGCCAGCAAAGTAGGTGGAGATACGCAGTATTTT.

The chain recombines TRBV2 with TRBJ2-1; 9 nucleotides line up with TRBD2. The trim removed 7 bases at V and 6 bases at J, leaving 10 bases unmatched. Germline-derived CDR1 and CDR2 are SNHLY and FYNNEI. The CDR3 is 15 amino acids. DNA for the CDR3: TGTGCCAGCATACGGCGGGGGGGATCGGGCAATGAGCAGTTCTTC. It encodes CASIRRGGSGNEQFF.

This clone was picked up one time. The chain recombines TRBV6-6 with TRBJ1-5; D gene ambiguous. V was cut by 7 bases and J by 6 bases, with 10 bases left in between. There are 12 residues in the CDR3. CDR1 MNHNY and CDR2 SVGAGI come from the germline V gene (reference sequence). CDR3 residues: CASTLPGQPQHF. The CDR3 DNA follows: TGTGCCAGCACTCTCCCCGGTCAGCCCCAGCATTTT.

This rearrangement joins TRBV6-6 to TRBJ2-7; D gene unclear. Trimming pared 2 bases from V and 0 bases from J, leaving 8 bases between. The CDR3 sequence is 14 residues long. Germline lookup yields CDR1 MNHNY and CDR2 SVGAGI (reference sequence). CDR3 sequence reads: CASSYERLSYEQYF. The CDR3 nucleotides are TGTGCCAGCAGTTACGAGAGACTCTCCTACGAGCAGTACTTC.

The CDR3 region has the DNA TGTGCCTGGAGTACAGTGGAGCGAAGGAATGAGCAGTTCTTC. Residues: CAWSTVERRNEQFF. The genes are TRBV30 and TRBJ2-1; the D is unclear. Trimming removed 2 bases from V and 7 bases from J, with 15 bases in between. Germline-derived CDR1 and CDR2 are GTSNPN and SVGIG (reference sequence). The CDR3 covers 14 residues.

The chain couples TRBV27 to TRBJ1-1; D not certain. The CDR3 length is 15 residues. Trimming removed 6 bases at V and 3 bases at J, with 17 bases between. From germline, CDR1 is MNHEY and CDR2 SMNVEV (reference sequence). The CDR3 nucleotides are TGTGCCAGCAGCCAACTGGACGGGGTTTACACTGAAGCTTTCTTT. Translated: CASSQLDGVYTEAFF.

V usage is TRBV9 and J usage is TRBJ1-6; the match to TRBD1 covers 9 bases. This CDR3 has 15 residues. J lost 8 bases, V lost 3 bases, and 6 bases had no gene match. Germline V lookup: CDR1 SGDLS, CDR2 YYNGEE. The CDR3 protein is CASSASGQGDSPLHF. The CDR3 nucleotides are TGTGCCAGCAGCGCCTCGGGACAGGGAGATTCACCCCTCCACTTT.

This clone was seen only a few times. The J gene is TRBJ1-1, the V gene TRBV5-1; 7 bases agree with TRBD1. V dropped 4 bases and J dropped 8; count of bases not matched to a gene: 14. CDR3 length: 15 amino acids. CDR1 SGHRS and CDR2 YFSETQ come from the germline V gene. CDR3 amino acids: CASSITGTANREAFF. The CDR3 DNA reads TGCGCCAGCAGCATAACCGGGACAGCAAACAGAGAAGCTTTCTTT.

The rearrangement uses TRBV27 and TRBJ2-3; D is unresolved. The CDR3 has 15 amino acids. Germline-derived CDR1 and CDR2 are MNHEY and SMNVEV (reference sequence). The V gene lost 1 base and the J gene lost 2 bases, with 10 bases spanning the gap. CDR3: CASSLFWLFTDTQYF. The CDR3 region has the DNA TGTGCCAGCAGTTTATTCTGGCTCTTCACAGATACGCAGTATTTT.